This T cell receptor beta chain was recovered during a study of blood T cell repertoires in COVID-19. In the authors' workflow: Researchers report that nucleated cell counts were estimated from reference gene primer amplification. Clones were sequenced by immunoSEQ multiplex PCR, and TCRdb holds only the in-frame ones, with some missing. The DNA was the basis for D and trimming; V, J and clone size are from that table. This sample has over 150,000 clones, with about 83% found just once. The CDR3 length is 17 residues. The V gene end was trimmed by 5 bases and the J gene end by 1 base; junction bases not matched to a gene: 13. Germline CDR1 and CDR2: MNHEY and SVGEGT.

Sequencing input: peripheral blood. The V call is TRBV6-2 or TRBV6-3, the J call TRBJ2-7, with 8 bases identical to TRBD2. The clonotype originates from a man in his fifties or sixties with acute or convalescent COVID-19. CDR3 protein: CASSVELAGNPSYEQYF. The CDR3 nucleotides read TGTGCCAGCAGTGTCGAGTTAGCGGGGAACCCATCCTACGAGCAGTACTTC.